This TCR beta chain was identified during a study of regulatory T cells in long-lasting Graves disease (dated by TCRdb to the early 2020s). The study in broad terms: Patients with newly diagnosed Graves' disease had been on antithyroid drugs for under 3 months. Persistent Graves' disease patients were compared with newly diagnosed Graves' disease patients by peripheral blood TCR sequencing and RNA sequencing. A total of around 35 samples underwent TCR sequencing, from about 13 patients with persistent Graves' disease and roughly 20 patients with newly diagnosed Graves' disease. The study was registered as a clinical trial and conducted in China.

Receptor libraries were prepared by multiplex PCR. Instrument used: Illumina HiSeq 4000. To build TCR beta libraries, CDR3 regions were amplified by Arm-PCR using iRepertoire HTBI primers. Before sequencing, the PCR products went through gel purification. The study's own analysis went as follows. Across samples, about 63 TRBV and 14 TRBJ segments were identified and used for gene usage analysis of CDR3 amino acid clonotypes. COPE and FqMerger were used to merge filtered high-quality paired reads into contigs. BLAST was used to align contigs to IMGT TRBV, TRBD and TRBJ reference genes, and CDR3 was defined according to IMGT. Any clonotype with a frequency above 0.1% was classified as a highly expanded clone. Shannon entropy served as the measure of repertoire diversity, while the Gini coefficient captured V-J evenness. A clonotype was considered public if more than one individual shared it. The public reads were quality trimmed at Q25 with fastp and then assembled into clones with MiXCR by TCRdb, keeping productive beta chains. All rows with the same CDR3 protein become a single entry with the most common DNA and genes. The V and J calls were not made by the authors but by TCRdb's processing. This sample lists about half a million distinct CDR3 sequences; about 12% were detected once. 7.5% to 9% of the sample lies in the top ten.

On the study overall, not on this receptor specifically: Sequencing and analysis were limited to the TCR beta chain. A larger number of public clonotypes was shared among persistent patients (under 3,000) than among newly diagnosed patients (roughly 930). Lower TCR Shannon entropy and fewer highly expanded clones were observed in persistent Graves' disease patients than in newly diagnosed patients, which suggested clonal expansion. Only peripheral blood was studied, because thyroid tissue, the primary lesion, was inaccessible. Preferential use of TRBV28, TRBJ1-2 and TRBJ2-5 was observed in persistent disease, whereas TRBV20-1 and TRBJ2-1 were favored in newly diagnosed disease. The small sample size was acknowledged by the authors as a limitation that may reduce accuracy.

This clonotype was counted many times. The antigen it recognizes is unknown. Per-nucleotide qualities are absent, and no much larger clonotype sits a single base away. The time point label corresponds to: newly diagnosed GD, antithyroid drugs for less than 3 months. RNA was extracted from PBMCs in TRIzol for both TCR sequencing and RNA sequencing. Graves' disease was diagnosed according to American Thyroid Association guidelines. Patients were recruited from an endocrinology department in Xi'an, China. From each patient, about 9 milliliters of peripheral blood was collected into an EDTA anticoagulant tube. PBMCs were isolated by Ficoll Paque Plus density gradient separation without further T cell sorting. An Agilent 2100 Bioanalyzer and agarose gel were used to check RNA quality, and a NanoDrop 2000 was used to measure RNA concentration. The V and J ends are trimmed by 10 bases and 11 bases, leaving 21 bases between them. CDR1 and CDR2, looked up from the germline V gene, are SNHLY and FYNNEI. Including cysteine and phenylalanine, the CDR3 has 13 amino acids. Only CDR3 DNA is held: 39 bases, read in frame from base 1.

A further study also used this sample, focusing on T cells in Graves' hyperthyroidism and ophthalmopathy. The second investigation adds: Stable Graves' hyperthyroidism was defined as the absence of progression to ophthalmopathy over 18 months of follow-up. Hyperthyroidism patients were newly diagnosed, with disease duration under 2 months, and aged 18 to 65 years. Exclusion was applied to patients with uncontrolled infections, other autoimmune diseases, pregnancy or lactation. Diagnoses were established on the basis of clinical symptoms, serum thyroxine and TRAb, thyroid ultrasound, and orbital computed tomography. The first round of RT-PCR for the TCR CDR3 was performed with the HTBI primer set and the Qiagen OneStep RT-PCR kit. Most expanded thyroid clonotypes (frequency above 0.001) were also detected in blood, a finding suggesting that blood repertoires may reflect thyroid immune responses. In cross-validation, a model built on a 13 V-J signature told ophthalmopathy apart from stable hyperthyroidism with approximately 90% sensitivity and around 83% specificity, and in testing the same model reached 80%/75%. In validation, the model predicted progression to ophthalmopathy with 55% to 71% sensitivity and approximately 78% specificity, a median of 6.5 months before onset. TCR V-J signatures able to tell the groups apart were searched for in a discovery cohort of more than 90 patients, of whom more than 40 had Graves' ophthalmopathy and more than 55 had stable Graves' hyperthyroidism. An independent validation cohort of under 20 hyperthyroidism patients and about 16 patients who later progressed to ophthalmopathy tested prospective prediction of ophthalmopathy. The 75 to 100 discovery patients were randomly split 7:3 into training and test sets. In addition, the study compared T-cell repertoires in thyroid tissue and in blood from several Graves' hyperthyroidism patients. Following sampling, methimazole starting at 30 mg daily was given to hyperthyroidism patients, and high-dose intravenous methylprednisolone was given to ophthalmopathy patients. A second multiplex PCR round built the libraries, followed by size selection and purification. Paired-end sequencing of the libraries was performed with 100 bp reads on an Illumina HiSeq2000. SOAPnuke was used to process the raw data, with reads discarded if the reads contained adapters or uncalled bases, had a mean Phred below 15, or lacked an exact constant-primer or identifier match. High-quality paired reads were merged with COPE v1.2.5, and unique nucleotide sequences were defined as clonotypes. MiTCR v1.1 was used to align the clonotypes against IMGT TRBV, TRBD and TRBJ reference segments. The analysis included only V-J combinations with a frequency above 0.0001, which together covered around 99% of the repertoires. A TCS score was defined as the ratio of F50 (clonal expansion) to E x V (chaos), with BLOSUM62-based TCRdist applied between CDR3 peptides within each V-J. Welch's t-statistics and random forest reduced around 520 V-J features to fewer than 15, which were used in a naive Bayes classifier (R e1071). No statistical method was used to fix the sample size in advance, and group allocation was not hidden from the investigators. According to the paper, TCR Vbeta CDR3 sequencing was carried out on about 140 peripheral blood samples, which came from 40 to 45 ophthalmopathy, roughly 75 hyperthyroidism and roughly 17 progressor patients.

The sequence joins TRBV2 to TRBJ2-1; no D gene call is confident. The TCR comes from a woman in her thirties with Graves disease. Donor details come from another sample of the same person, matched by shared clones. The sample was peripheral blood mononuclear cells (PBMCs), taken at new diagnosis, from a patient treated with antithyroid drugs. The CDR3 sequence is CANTPLAERKQFF. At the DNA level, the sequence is TGTGCCAACACACCCTTGGCGGAGCGTAAGCAGTTCTTC.